This is a list of T cell receptor beta chains from one sample in a study of T cell clonotyping in hematopoietic cell transplantation. Measured with immunoSEQ multiplex PCR; TCRdb has only the in-frame clones, and not every one. The sample shows about 36,000 clones, about 95% of them seen only once. The source was peripheral blood mononuclear cells, collected before stem cell transplant. The receptors here all came from a man aged 35-49 years with chronic myeloid leukemia. Some clones in this sample may be carry-over from other donors' samples. Each CDR3 is given with its conserved first and last residue. The D gene is left open where the match is weak. Only some rows state a clone size, as once, few, many or a class for expanded clones.

v_call	d_call	clone_size	j_call	cdr3_aa	cdr3_nt
TRBV2	.	.	TRBJ2-2	CASSREGDNTGELFF	TGTGCCAGCAGCAGGGAAGGGGATAACACCGGGGAGCTGTTTTTT
TRBV4-2	.	.	TRBJ2-3	CASSQEGGRTDTQYF	TGTGCCAGCAGCCAAGAGGGGGGCCGCACAGATACGCAGTATTTT
TRBV7-2	.	.	TRBJ1-2	CASSLDEDGANYGYTF	TGTGCCAGCAGCTTAGATGAGGACGGAGCTAACTATGGCTACACCTTC
TRBV30	TRBD1	.	TRBJ1-4	CAWSVGDRGLFNEKLFF	TGTGCCTGGAGTGTAGGGGACAGGGGGCTCTTTAATGAAAAACTGTTTTTT
TRBV7-6	.	.	TRBJ1-3	CASSRSGGPGNTIYF	TGTGCCAGCAGCCGTTCGGGGGGGCCTGGAAACACCATATATTTT
TRBV30	TRBD2	.	TRBJ2-5	CAWRDRGVETQYF	TGTGCCTGGAGGGACCGGGGGGTAGAGACCCAGTACTTC
TRBV6-6	.	.	TRBJ1-1	CASTLRPNTEAFF	TGTGCCAGCACCCTTCGTCCGAACACTGAAGCTTTCTTT
TRBV11-2	.	.	TRBJ1-4	CASSLVLGGRSNEKLFF	TGTGCCAGCAGCTTAGTTCTTGGGGGGCGATCTAATGAAAAACTGTTTTTT
TRBV28	TRBD1	once	TRBJ1-4	CASSHLGQGGEKLFF	TGTGCCAGCAGCCATCTTGGACAGGGAGGGGAAAAACTGTTTTTT
TRBV6-6	.	.	TRBJ1-2	CASSRRGDGYTF	TGTGCCAGCAGTAGACGGGGGGACGGCTACACCTTC
TRBV11-2	.	.	TRBJ1-5	CASSLDLGGLQPQHF	TGTGCCAGCAGCTTAGATTTGGGAGGGTTGCAGCCCCAGCATTTT
TRBV27	TRBD2	once	TRBJ2-1	CASSFQRGVREQFF	TGTGCCAGCAGTTTCCAGCGGGGGGTCCGGGAGCAGTTCTTC
TRBV15	.	.	TRBJ2-5	CATSREPQGGETQYF	TGTGCCACCAGCAGAGAGCCTCAGGGAGGAGAGACCCAGTACTTC
TRBV7-3	.	.	TRBJ2-1	CASSLMGSSDEQFF	TGTGCCAGCAGCTTAATGGGTAGTAGCGATGAGCAGTTCTTC
TRBV2	TRBD1	.	TRBJ2-1	CASSARQGDSGNEQFF	TGTGCCAGCAGTGCGAGACAGGGGGATTCTGGCAATGAGCAGTTCTTC
TRBV5-6	TRBD1	.	TRBJ2-5	CASSLLSGGETQYF	TGTGCCAGCAGCTTGCTTTCAGGGGGAGAGACCCAGTACTTC
TRBV4-3	.	.	TRBJ1-3	CASSQEDSEENTIYF	TGCGCCAGCAGCCAAGAAGACAGTGAAGAAAACACCATATATTTT
TRBV10-3	.	.	TRBJ1-6	CAIGRESDPNSPLHF	TGTGCCATCGGCCGTGAGTCCGATCCTAATTCACCCCTCCACTTT
TRBV7-2	.	.	TRBJ1-5	CASSFDDQPQHF	TGTGCCAGCAGCTTCGACGACCAGCCCCAGCATTTT
TRBV28	.	.	TRBJ1-1	CASGGGLGTEAFF	TGTGCCAGCGGGGGGGGTCTGGGGACTGAAGCTTTCTTT
TRBV11-1	.	.	TRBJ2-7	CASTLLGSLGEQYF	TGTGCCAGCACTTTACTGGGGAGTTTAGGCGAGCAGTACTTC
TRBV4-2	.	.	TRBJ1-1	CASSTGTEAFF	TGTGCCAGCAGTACCGGGACAGAAGCTTTCTTT
TRBV18	.	once	TRBJ1-2	CASSHTGNYGYTF	TGTGCCAGCTCACATACAGGGAACTATGGCTACACCTTC
TRBV15	.	.	TRBJ2-6	CATSSARSGANVLTF	TGTGCCACCAGTTCGGCACGCTCTGGGGCCAACGTCCTGACTTTC
TRBV6-5	.	.	TRBJ2-5	CASSYSLGYATQYF	TGTGCCAGCAGTTACTCGTTGGGGTACGCGACCCAGTACTTC
TRBV29-1	.	.	TRBJ1-1	CSAPFSWGTEAFF	TGCAGCGCCCCCTTTTCGTGGGGGACTGAAGCTTTCTTT
TRBV11-3	.	.	TRBJ2-7	CASSLEGGYEQYF	TGTGCCAGCAGCTTGGAGGGAGGCTACGAGCAGTACTTC
TRBV7-8	.	.	TRBJ2-7	CASSPLTEQYF	TGTGCCAGCAGCCCCCTGACAGAGCAGTACTTC
TRBV28	TRBD1	.	TRBJ2-7	CASSSGQGYEQYF	TGTGCCAGCAGTTCCGGACAGGGCTACGAGCAGTACTTC
TRBV14	.	.	TRBJ1-2	CASGQWGLPGREYYGYTF	TGTGCCAGCGGCCAATGGGGCCTTCCTGGCAGGGAATACTATGGCTACACCTTC
TRBV7-7	.	once	TRBJ2-2	CASSLESRTGELFF	TGTGCTAGCAGCTTAGAAAGTCGGACCGGGGAGCTGTTTTTT
TRBV5-4	.	.	TRBJ2-7	CASSFRGSPYEQYF	TGTGCCAGCAGCTTTAGGGGGTCCCCCTACGAGCAGTACTTC
TRBV6-6	.	.	TRBJ2-3	CASRVWGSTDTQYF	TGTGCCAGCAGGGTATGGGGGAGCACAGATACGCAGTATTTT
TRBV4-3	.	.	TRBJ1-6	CASSQERGSSPLHF	TGCGCCAGCAGCCAAGAGAGGGGGAGTTCACCCCTCCACTTT
TRBV30	.	once	TRBJ1-2	CAWSGDGYTF	TGTGCCTGGAGTGGAGATGGCTACACCTTC
TRBV6-5	.	once	TRBJ2-7	CASSPRASFVYEQYF	TGTGCCAGCAGTCCCAGGGCCTCATTTGTTTACGAGCAGTACTTC
TRBV7-9	TRBD1	once	TRBJ1-1	CASSYGQVVTEAFF	TGTGCCAGCAGCTACGGACAGGTGGTCACTGAAGCTTTCTTT
TRBV20-1	.	.	TRBJ1-1	CSAPENTEAFF	TGCAGTGCTCCAGAGAACACTGAAGCTTTCTTT
TRBV28	TRBD1	.	TRBJ1-2	CASSRGQGGYGYTF	TGTGCCAGCAGTCGCGGACAGGGAGGATATGGCTACACCTTC
TRBV30	TRBD2	once	TRBJ2-5	CAWTGTSQETQYF	TGTGCCTGGACCGGGACTAGCCAAGAGACCCAGTACTTC
TRBV5-1	TRBD1	.	TRBJ2-7	CASSLNPLQGADEQYF	TGCGCCAGCAGCCTAAATCCCCTACAGGGGGCTGACGAGCAGTACTTC
TRBV5-6	.	.	TRBJ1-5	CASSSPGGPQHF	TGTGCCAGCAGCTCCCCGGGAGGGCCCCAGCATTTT
TRBV7-2	.	.	TRBJ2-7	CASSTYYEQYF	TGTGCCAGCAGCACCTACTACGAGCAGTACTTC
TRBV30	TRBD2	.	TRBJ2-1	CAWKDEAGLAGGLGNEQFF	TGTGCCTGGAAGGACGAAGCGGGACTAGCGGGGGGGTTGGGCAATGAGCAGTTCTTC
TRBV5-1	.	.	TRBJ1-5	CASSPLPGGNQPQHF	TGCGCCAGCAGCCCTCTCCCAGGGGGCAATCAGCCCCAGCATTTT
TRBV6-1	TRBD2	few	TRBJ2-3	CASSLSGGWSDTQYF	TGTGCCAGCAGTTTAAGCGGGGGGTGGTCAGATACGCAGTATTTT
TRBV5-1	.	.	TRBJ1-1	CASSLETGRSTEAFF	TGCGCCAGCAGCTTAGAAACAGGTAGGAGCACTGAAGCTTTCTTT
TRBV4-2	TRBD1	.	TRBJ2-7	CASSNLQGEQYF	TGTGCCAGCAGCAATCTACAGGGGGAGCAGTACTTC
TRBV19	.	.	TRBJ1-2	CASSPGTIYGYTF	TGTGCCAGTAGCCCGGGGACGATCTATGGCTACACCTTC
TRBV7-3	TRBD2	.	TRBJ2-1	CASSLTSTSGEGRQFF	TGTGCCAGCAGCTTAACTTCAACTAGCGGGGAAGGGAGGCAGTTCTTC
TRBV27	TRBD1	.	TRBJ1-1	CASRGGTVNTEAFF	TGTGCCAGCAGGGGAGGGACAGTGAACACTGAAGCTTTCTTT
TRBV4-3	.	.	TRBJ1-6	CASSQDLWDGVSPLHF	TGCGCCAGCAGCCAAGATCTTTGGGACGGAGTTTCACCCCTCCACTTT
TRBV6-5	TRBD1	.	TRBJ1-4	CASTGGLRTNEKLFF	TGTGCCAGCACAGGGGGCCTCAGGACTAATGAAAAACTGTTTTTT
TRBV13	.	.	TRBJ1-1	CASSLRGEVNTEAFF	TGTGCCAGCAGCTTAAGGGGGGAGGTGAACACTGAAGCTTTCTTT
TRBV11-2	TRBD1	.	TRBJ1-4	CASSPGQGLNEKLFF	TGTGCCAGCAGCCCCGGACAGGGGCTAAATGAAAAACTGTTTTTT